This is a list of T cell receptor beta chains from one sample in a study of T-cell reconstitution after alpha-beta-depleted transplantation in children. Via MiXCR, TCRdb re-called the PCR reads, giving one row per CDR3 protein. The data contain 500,000 to 650,000 distinct CDR3 sequences, 9.5% to 12% of them singletons. The source was PBMCs, mostly from graft donor cells, collected 180 days after TCRalphabeta/CD19-depleted stem cell transplant. These TCRs come from a female patient under 10 years old who had a stem cell transplant for aplastic anemia, so the T cells may come from the graft donor. Both conserved end residues are part of each CDR3. A D gene is named only where the DNA matches it firmly. Part of the rows lack a size; the others show once, few, many or a class for expanded clones.

TGTGCCAGCAGCCAAGATGTTGGGCTAGCGGGACCATTCTCCACAGATACGCAGTATTTT	CASSQDVGLAGPFSTDTQYF	TRBD2	TRBV3-1	TRBJ2-3	few
TGTGCCACCAGCACGAGCACAGATACGCAGTATTTT	CATSTSTDTQYF	-	TRBV10-3	TRBJ2-3	many
TGTGCCAGCAGGGCGGGACAGCTGAACACTGAAGCTTTCTTT	CASRAGQLNTEAFF	TRBD1	TRBV12-3/TRBV12-4	TRBJ1-1	few
TGTGCCAGCATGGCCCAGGGGGTGGCCTATGGCTACACCTTC	CASMAQGVAYGYTF	TRBD1	TRBV6-1	TRBJ1-2	-
TGTGCCAGCAGCTCCCCGGGACTGAAGTTATCCAAAAACATTCAGTACTTC	CASSSPGLKLSKNIQYF	-	TRBV7-8	TRBJ2-4	-
TGTGCCAGCAGTCCAGGGGCCCTCCCCTACGAGCAGTACTTC	CASSPGALPYEQYF	-	TRBV27	TRBJ2-7	-
TGCAGTGCTAGATCGGGGGGTACGGGCACTGAAGCTTTCTTT	CSARSGGTGTEAFF	-	TRBV20-1	TRBJ1-1	many
TGCAGTGCTAGAGACGGACAGGGCGGGTCGAACACTGAAGCTTTCTTT	CSARDGQGGSNTEAFF	TRBD1	TRBV20-1	TRBJ1-1	many
TGTGCCAGCAGTTCCAGGCAACTAGCGGGGCTGAGCTCCTACAATGAGCAGTTCTTC	CASSSRQLAGLSSYNEQFF	TRBD2	TRBV12-3/TRBV12-4	TRBJ2-1	few
TGTGCCGGCCGTGGGGGGGCATCTGGCGATCAGCCCCAGCATTTT	CAGRGGASGDQPQHF	-	TRBV28	TRBJ1-5	-
TGCAGTGCTAGTAGCCATGAGCAGTTCTTC	CSASSHEQFF	-	TRBV20-1	TRBJ2-1	many
TGTGCCAGCAGTTCCCCGGGACTCCTATACAATGAGCAGTTCTTC	CASSSPGLLYNEQFF	-	TRBV12-3/TRBV12-4	TRBJ2-1	many
TGTGCCAGCAGTCGCCCCCCCCCAGGGGGCAGTCAGCCCCAGCATTTT	CASSRPPPGGSQPQHF	TRBD1	TRBV28	TRBJ1-5	-
TGCAGCGTTGTCCTAGGGACAGGGTTTCAGCCCCAGCATTTT	CSVVLGTGFQPQHF	TRBD1	TRBV29-1	TRBJ1-5	few
TGTGCCAGCAGCTTTAGGGCAGTAAACAATGAGCAGTTCTTC	CASSFRAVNNEQFF	-	TRBV7-2	TRBJ2-1	few
TGTGCCAGCAGCCCTAGGGGTGGTTTCTACGAGCAGTACTTC	CASSPRGGFYEQYF	-	TRBV7-6	TRBJ2-7	many
TGTGCCAGCAGTTTATACCCGATATCCTACGAGCAGTACTTC	CASSLYPISYEQYF	-	TRBV27	TRBJ2-7	-
TGCAGTGCTAGATCGGGTCGTGAGAGCTATGGCTACACCTTC	CSARSGRESYGYTF	-	TRBV20-1	TRBJ1-2	-
TGCAGCGTGTCGACAACCGAGAACTATGGCTACACCTTC	CSVSTTENYGYTF	-	TRBV29-1	TRBJ1-2	few
TGTGCCAGCAGCTCTCTAGCGGGCCATGAGCAGTTCTTC	CASSSLAGHEQFF	TRBD2	TRBV11-3	TRBJ2-1	few
TGTGCCAGCAGCGTAGGAGTGTGGTTCGTGAGCACAGATACGCAGTATTTT	CASSVGVWFVSTDTQYF	-	TRBV9	TRBJ2-3	few
TGTGCCAGCAACGACAGGGGACGGGAAAAACTGTTTTTT	CASNDRGREKLFF	TRBD1	TRBV28	TRBJ1-4	few
TGTGCCAGCAGCTTGGCCCCGGGTCTTCCTGCCCCCGACACTGAGCAGTTCTTC	CASSLAPGLPAPDTEQFF	-	TRBV5-4	TRBJ2-1	-
TGTGCCAGCATCCCTAATACCCAGGAGAAGACTGGGGAGCTGTTTTTT	CASIPNTQEKTGELFF	-	TRBV11-2	TRBJ2-2	-
TGCAGTGCTAGAGATGGGCTAGCGGTGATATTCTACGAGCAGTACTTC	CSARDGLAVIFYEQYF	TRBD2	TRBV20-1	TRBJ2-7	-
TGTGCCAGCAGCTTAGTGCGACGGGGGCCTGGCGAGCAGTACTTC	CASSLVRRGPGEQYF	-	TRBV7-4	TRBJ2-7	-
TGCAGTGCTAGAGATGGAGGACAGGGTTTCGCCAAAAACATTCAGTACTTC	CSARDGGQGFAKNIQYF	TRBD1	TRBV20-1	TRBJ2-4	many
TGCAGTGCTAGAGGCGGGAGGGCCCGACTCTACAATGAGCAGTTCTTC	CSARGGRARLYNEQFF	TRBD2	TRBV20-1	TRBJ2-1	-
TGTGCCAGCAGTGGACCGGGACACCTTCGGGAGACCCAGTACTTC	CASSGPGHLRETQYF	-	TRBV12-3/TRBV12-4	TRBJ2-5	many
TGTGCCAGCTATAGGGACAGGGAGGTAGCTTTCTTT	CASYRDREVAFF	TRBD1	TRBV6-1	TRBJ1-1	few
TGCAGTGCTAGAGATCCATACAAGCCGAAGATGAACACTGAAGCTTTCTTT	CSARDPYKPKMNTEAFF	-	TRBV20-1	TRBJ1-1	-
TGTGCCTGGACCCCGGGACAGGGTACCTACAATGAGCAGTTCTTC	CAWTPGQGTYNEQFF	TRBD1	TRBV30	TRBJ2-1	few
TGTGCCAGCAGTTTCCCCCGGAACTACGAGCAGTACTTC	CASSFPRNYEQYF	-	TRBV28	TRBJ2-7	few
TGTGCCAGCAGCCACGGGGGAACTGAAGCTTTCTTT	CASSHGGTEAFF	-	TRBV9	TRBJ1-1	-
TGTGCCACCAGCAGAGATCAGGCAGGCTATAATGAAAAACTGTTTTTT	CATSRDQAGYNEKLFF	-	TRBV15	TRBJ1-4	many
TGTGCCAGCAGCCGGAGAGGATGGGACCTCGCGAACACCGGGGAGCTGTTTTTT	CASSRRGWDLANTGELFF	-	TRBV11-2	TRBJ2-2	few
TGTGCCAGCCAGGACAGATTCAATCAGCCCCAGCATTTT	CASQDRFNQPQHF	-	TRBV25-1	TRBJ1-5	-
TGCAGTGCTAGCATCAGGGGCAAAGCTGGAAACACCATATATTTT	CSASIRGKAGNTIYF	-	TRBV20-1	TRBJ1-3	few
TGTGCCAGTACTTGTTCCGGCTTGGAGGATGGCTACACCTTC	CASTCSGLEDGYTF	-	TRBV19	TRBJ1-2	-
TGCAGTGCCATAGCGGGGTCCTACGAGCAGTACTTC	CSAIAGSYEQYF	TRBD2	TRBV20-1	TRBJ2-7	few
TGTGCCAGCAGCTTAGGAGGAACTAGCGGGGTACTTTGGGATGAGCAGTTCTTC	CASSLGGTSGVLWDEQFF	TRBD2	TRBV11-2	TRBJ2-1	few
TGCAGCGTTGACCGGCTAGCGGGAGTCTACAATGAGCAGTTCTTC	CSVDRLAGVYNEQFF	TRBD2	TRBV29-1	TRBJ2-1	many